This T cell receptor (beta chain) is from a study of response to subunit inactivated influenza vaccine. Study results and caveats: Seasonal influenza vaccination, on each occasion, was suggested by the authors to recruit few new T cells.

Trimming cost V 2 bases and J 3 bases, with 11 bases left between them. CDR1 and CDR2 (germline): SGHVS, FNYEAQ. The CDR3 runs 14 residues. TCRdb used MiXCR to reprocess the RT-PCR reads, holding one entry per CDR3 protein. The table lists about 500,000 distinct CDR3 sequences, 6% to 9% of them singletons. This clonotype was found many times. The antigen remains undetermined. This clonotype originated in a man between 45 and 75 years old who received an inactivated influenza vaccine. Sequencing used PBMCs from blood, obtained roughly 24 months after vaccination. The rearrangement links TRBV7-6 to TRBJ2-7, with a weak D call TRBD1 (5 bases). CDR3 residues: CASSLTSGFYEQYF. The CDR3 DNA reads TGTGCCAGCAGCTTAACCTCAGGGTTCTACGAGCAGTACTTC.